What follows are 21 T cell receptor beta chains derived from one specimen sequenced in a study of T-cell memory formation after mild COVID-19. TCRdb re-analysed the 5' RACE reads in MiXCR, keeping a single row per CDR3 protein. The sample records a few hundred thousand distinct CDR3 sequences, roughly 10% being singletons. The sequenced material came from PBMCs or a T cell subset sorted from them (not recorded which). The receptors were gathered from a young man who had mild COVID-19 (a few samples of this study predate the infection). Cell type and time point are not known.

For this clonotype: One end of the junction is discordant with germline, which a read error may explain. This chain uses TRBV4-1 with TRBJ2-7; 7 bases map to TRBD2. Looked up from germline, CDR1 is MGHRA and CDR2 is YSYEKL. The CDR3 sequence is 12 residues long. The CDR3 bases are TGCACCAGCCTCGGCGGGGGAAACGAGCAGTACTTC. Amino acid sequence: CTSLGGGNEQYF.

This clonotype was seen only a few times. The V gene is TRBV25-1, the J gene TRBJ2-3; D is possibly TRBD1 (6 bases). Germline assignment: CDR1 MGHDK and CDR2 SYGVNS. Trimming left V 11 bases short and J 2 bases short, with 14 bases between. This CDR3 region has 13 residues. For the CDR3, the DNA is TGTGCCGTCCGGACAGACATCACAGATACGCAGTATTTT. It encodes CAVRTDITDTQYF.

In this sample, this clonotype turned up a few times. The J gene is TRBJ1-2, the V gene TRBV5-1, with D perhaps TRBD1 (6 bases). The CDR3 runs to 17 residues. Germline V gives CDR1 SGHRS, CDR2 YFSETQ. V lost 0 bases, J lost 3 bases, and 18 bases lay in between. CDR3 DNA: TGCGCCAGCAGCTTGGAGGCAGGGGCCGCGGGAGACTATGGCTACACCTTC. Translated, it gives CASSLEAGAAGDYGYTF.

Turning to this clonotype: The junction shows a germline mismatch at one end, possibly a read error. This sequence joins TRBV9 and TRBJ2-2; 8 bases agree with TRBD1. Germline V gene sequence: CDR1 SGDLS, CDR2 YYNGEE. CDR3 length: 17 amino acids. The CDR3 here is CASSVDRANPNAGELFF. CDR3 DNA: TGTGCCAGCAGCGTGGACAGGGCCAATCCGAACGCCGGGGAGCTGTTTTTT.

This clonotype occurred a few times. V gene TRBV20-1 combines with J gene TRBJ1-2, with D uncertain. Deletions cut 6 bases from V and 4 bases from J, with 12 bases between. The CDR3 has 12 amino acids. CDR1 is DFQATT, CDR2 SNEGSKA, per germline (reference sequence). This CDR3 reads CSAVIRSYGYTF. The CDR3 DNA reads TGCAGTGCCGTCATTCGCAGCTATGGCTACACCTTC.

This clonotype has a handful of counts. The chain combines TRBV7-2 with TRBJ1-3; D gene uncertain. Germline assignment: CDR1 SGHTA and CDR2 FQGNSA. The V end lost 1 base, the J end lost 0 bases, and 10 bases lay between the germline ends. There are 16 residues in the CDR3. CDR3 region: CASSLVPTSSGNTIYF. CDR3 DNA: TGTGCCAGCAGCTTAGTACCTACGAGCTCTGGAAACACCATATATTTT.

The chain links TRBV7-3 to TRBJ2-3; unclear D gene. Trimming removed 8 bases from V and 2 bases from J, with 5 bases in between. Germline V lookup: CDR1 SGHTA, CDR2 FQGTGA. CDR3 length equals 11 residues. The CDR3 bases are TGTGCCAGCGACGACACAGATACGCAGTATTTT. It translates to CASDDTDTQYF. Based on the CDR3 plus reference TRBV7-3 and TRBJ2-3, the full variable domain is GAGVSQTPSNKVTEKGKYVELRCDPISGHTALYWYRQSLGQGPEFLIYFQGTGAADDSGLPNDRFFAVRPEGSVSTLKIQRTERGDSAVYLCASDDTDTQYFGPGTRLTVL.

This clonotype has only a few counts. V gene TRBV7-8 combines with J gene TRBJ1-2; unclear D gene. There are 14 residues in the CDR3. V lost 5 bases and J lost 7, with 17 bases in between. Looked up from germline, CDR1 is SGHVS and CDR2 is FQNEAQ. The CDR3: CASSQSGFAGGYTF. Written as DNA, the CDR3 is TGTGCCAGCAGCCAATCCGGTTTTGCGGGTGGCTACACCTTC. The full variable domain, with the rest looked up from reference TRBV7-8 and TRBJ1-2, is GAGVSQSPRYKVAKRGQDVALRCDPISGHVSLFWYQQALGQGPEFLTYFQNEAQLDKSGLPSDRFFAERPEGSVSTLKIQRTQQEDSAVYLCASSQSGFAGGYTFGSGTRLTVV.

The gene calls are TRBV7-2 and TRBJ1-2; the D gene is possibly TRBD1 (6 bases). V lost 5 bases, J lost 8 bases, and 15 bases lay in between. Germline V gene lookup returns CDR1 SGHTA and CDR2 FQGNSA. The CDR3 runs to 13 residues. Written as DNA, the CDR3 is TGTGCCAGCAGCGAAGCCGGGGGGCGGGGCTACACCTTC. Amino acids: CASSEAGGRGYTF.

This clonotype has a count of ten or more. The J gene is TRBJ2-7, the V gene TRBV6-5, with D tentatively TRBD2 (8 bases). Germline CDR1 MNHEY, CDR2 SVGAGI. CDR3 length equals 14 residues. The V and J ends lost 2 bases and 6 bases respectively, with 14 bases between them. CDR3 coding DNA: TGTGCCAGCAGTTACCGGGAGGGGGCAAGCGAGCAGTACGTC. This translates into CASSYREGASEQYV.

This clonotype was seen at least ten times. The chain employs TRBV12-3 or TRBV12-4 and TRBJ2-4; TRBD1 matches at 9 bases. Trimming removed 8 bases from V and 2 bases from J; junction bases left unmatched: 10. The CDR3 covers 16 residues. The CDR3 here is CASRLEGQGPKNIQYF. The CDR3 coding sequence is TGTGCCAGCCGCTTAGAGGGACAGGGCCCCAAAAACATTCAGTACTTC.

The chain has TRBV6-5 and TRBJ2-7; the match to TRBD1 covers 10 bases. The CDR3 consists of 15 residues. The V gene end was trimmed by 7 bases and the J gene end by 4 bases; junction bases not matched to a gene: 10. Germline V CDR1 and CDR2: MNHEY, SVGAGI. CDR3 nucleotides: TGTGCCAGCATCCCCGGGACAGGGGTTCCATACGAGCAGTACTTC. Its translation is CASIPGTGVPYEQYF.

The genes are TRBV5-1 and TRBJ2-5; D is perhaps TRBD1 (6 bases). V was clipped by 4 bases and J by 2 bases, with 15 bases between them. CDR3 length: 15 amino acids. From germline, CDR1 is SGHRS and CDR2 YFSETQ. The CDR3 sequence: CASSLFRDIQETQYF. The CDR3 bases are TGCGCCAGCAGCCTCTTCCGGGACATTCAAGAGACCCAGTACTTC.

This chain uses TRBV6-5 with TRBJ2-7, with D uncertain. The CDR3 loop spans 13 amino acids. The V end lost 0 bases, the J end lost 5 bases, and 8 bases lay between the germline ends. Germline V gene sequence: CDR1 MNHEY, CDR2 SVGAGI. CDR3 in amino acids: CASSYSSGDEQYV. The CDR3 region has the DNA TGTGCCAGCAGTTACTCGTCTGGGGACGAGCAGTACGTC.

This clonotype came up a few times. This chain connects TRBV5-1 to TRBJ2-7, with D uncertain. V lost 0 bases and J 5 bases, leaving 9 bases between the germline ends. There are 13 residues in the CDR3. Germline V gene sequence: CDR1 SGHRS, CDR2 YFSETQ. CDR3 in amino acids: CASSLAPGDEQYF. As DNA, the CDR3 is TGCGCCAGCAGCTTGGCCCCCGGCGACGAGCAGTACTTC.

As for this clonotype: Relative to the germline gene, one junction end is altered; a read error may explain this. The chain carries TRBV20-1 and TRBJ2-1; 12 positions match TRBD2. This CDR3 is 11 amino acids long. Germline CDR1 is DFQATT and CDR2 is SNEGSKA (reference sequence). The CDR3 is CSGLAGASRLF. The DNA of the CDR3 is TGCAGTGGACTAGCGGGGGCGTCTCGCCTCTTC.

This clonotype has at least ten counts. CDR3 DNA: TGCGCCAGCACCAACCAGGGCAGGGGCAATGAGCAGTTCTTC. Residues: CASTNQGRGNEQFF. The V and J genes are TRBV5-1 and TRBJ2-1, with D possibly TRBD1 on 6 matching bases. This CDR3 contains 14 residues. Trimming stripped 6 bases from V and 6 bases from J, with 16 bases between. Germline V gene lookup returns CDR1 SGHRS and CDR2 YFSETQ.

In this sample, this clonotype turned up a few times. This chain connects TRBV9 to TRBJ2-3, with TRBD2 as a possible D gene (5 bases). Germline V gene lookup returns CDR1 SGDLS and CDR2 YYNGEE. Trimming left V 0 bases short and J 3 bases short, with 11 bases between. This CDR3 has 15 residues. CDR3 protein: CASSVGTQMTDTQYF. CDR3 DNA: TGTGCCAGCAGCGTAGGGACTCAGATGACAGATACGCAGTATTTT.

Points on this clonotype: A read error is possible here, since a much larger clone lies one base away. V usage is TRBV5-1 and J usage is TRBJ2-7; D is possibly TRBD2 (6 bases). Per the germline V gene, CDR1 is SGHRS and CDR2 is YFSETQ. This CDR3 contains 15 residues. The CDR3: CDSSKGLGLFDEQYV. CDR3 DNA: TGCGACAGCAGCAAGGGACTGGGGCTTTTCGACGAGCAGTACGTC.

The chain links TRBV6-5 to TRBJ1-2, with TRBD1 as a possible D gene (5 bases). The CDR3 loop spans 14 amino acids. CDR1 is MNHEY and CDR2 is SVGAGI in the germline V gene. V lost 0 bases to trimming and J lost 1 base, with 6 bases between them. The CDR3, as DNA: TGTGCCAGCAGTTACTCGGGGGATAACTATGGCTACACCTTC. It encodes CASSYSGDNYGYTF.

The chain uses TRBV5-5 and TRBJ1-1; D is perhaps TRBD1 (5 bases). Trimming removed 1 base from V and 7 bases from J, with 14 bases in between. Germline CDR1 and CDR2: SGHKS and YYEKEE (reference sequence). CDR3 length: 14 residues. This chain's CDR3 is CASSLSWGGIEAFF. The CDR3 nucleotides read TGTGCCAGCAGCTTGAGTTGGGGCGGGATTGAAGCTTTCTTT.